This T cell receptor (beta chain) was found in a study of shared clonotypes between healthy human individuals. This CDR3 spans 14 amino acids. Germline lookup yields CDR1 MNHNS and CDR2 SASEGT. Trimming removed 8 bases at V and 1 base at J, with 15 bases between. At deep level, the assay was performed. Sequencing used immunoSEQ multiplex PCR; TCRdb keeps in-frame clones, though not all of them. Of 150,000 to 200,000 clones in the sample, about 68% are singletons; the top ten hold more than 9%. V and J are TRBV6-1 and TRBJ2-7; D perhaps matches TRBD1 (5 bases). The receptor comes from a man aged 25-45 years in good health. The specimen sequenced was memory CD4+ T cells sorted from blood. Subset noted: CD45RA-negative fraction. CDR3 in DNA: TGTGCCAGCGCCCGCGACAGCCTATCCTACGAGCAGTACTTC. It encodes CASARDSLSYEQYF.